The 31 T cell receptor beta chains below were found in one sample sequenced in a study of blood T cells in healthy people across ages. The second PCR ran roughly 7 to 12 cycles with a sample-barcoded 5' primer and J-beta primers. TCRdb itself ran the 5' RACE reads through MiXCR, one entry per CDR3 protein. The sample has 450,000 to 700,000 distinct CDR3 sequences, approximately 30% seen once. The specimen was blood. These receptors were obtained from a woman aged 70-85 years in good health.

J is TRBJ1-1 and V is TRBV7-2, with 8 positions matching TRBD1. CDR1 and CDR2 (germline): SGHTA, FQGNSA. V lost 0 bases, J lost 3 bases, and 3 bases stayed unmatched. The CDR3 extends over 15 amino acids. The CDR3 bases are TGTGCCAGCAGCTTAGCGGCAGGGGGCTACACTGAAGCTTTCTTT. Residues: CASSLAAGGYTEAFF.

This clonotype was recorded a few times. This chain links TRBV7-3 with TRBJ2-3; D is unresolved. Trimming took 0 bases from V and 1 from J, leaving 5 bases between them. Germline CDR1 and CDR2: SGHTA and FQGTGA. The CDR3 covers 14 residues. The CDR3 sequence: CASSLTPGTDTQYF. DNA for the CDR3: TGTGCCAGCAGCTTAACGCCGGGCACAGATACGCAGTATTTT.

This clonotype was detected only a few times. J is TRBJ2-3 and V is TRBV6-5, with D possibly being TRBD1 (5 bases). Between the trimmed V and J ends, which lost 4 bases and 1 base, there was a span of 15 bases. CDR1 MNHEY and CDR2 SVGAGI come from the germline V gene. The CDR3 loop spans 16 amino acids. CDR3 region: CASSSRQKTGTDTQYF. The CDR3 DNA reads TGTGCCAGCAGTTCGAGACAGAAAACAGGCACAGATACGCAGTATTTT.

The chain links TRBV6-5 to TRBJ1-2; D unclear. The V and J ends lost 0 bases and 0 bases respectively, with 11 bases between them. Germline V CDR1 and CDR2: MNHEY, SVGAGI. The CDR3 is 16 amino acids. This chain's CDR3 is CASSYSKEGSNYGYTF. The CDR3 bases are TGTGCCAGCAGTTACTCAAAAGAGGGTTCTAACTATGGCTACACCTTC.

The V gene is TRBV20-1, the J gene TRBJ2-3; 13 bases are a match to TRBD2. CDR3 length equals 14 residues. V shed 5 bases and J 4 bases; nucleotides not matched to a gene: 3. Germline CDR1 DFQATT, CDR2 SNEGSKA (reference sequence). CDR3 sequence (DNA): TGCAGTGCTTCACTAGCGGGGGGGTCAGATACGCAGTATTTT. Translating it yields CSASLAGGSDTQYF.

This rearrangement joins TRBV20-1 to TRBJ2-7, with no clear D. Trimming stripped 1 base from V and 2 bases from J, with 9 bases between. Per the germline V gene, CDR1 is DFQATT and CDR2 is SNEGSKA (reference sequence). The CDR3 has 13 residues. The CDR3 sequence: CSARGHSPYEQYF. DNA of the CDR3: TGCAGTGCTAGAGGTCACAGCCCCTACGAGCAGTACTTC.

This clonotype was picked up a small number of times. J is TRBJ1-4 and V is TRBV7-8; D uncertain. Germline loops: CDR1 SGHVS, CDR2 FQNEAQ. The V gene lost 5 bases and the J gene lost 5 bases, with 18 bases spanning the gap. This CDR3 region has 16 residues. CDR3 residues: CASSQPTDARNEKLFF. The DNA of the CDR3 is TGTGCCAGCAGCCAACCGACCGACGCTAGAAATGAAAAACTGTTTTTT.

V and J are TRBV7-9 and TRBJ1-1; 9 positions match TRBD1. Germline CDR1 reads SEHNR; CDR2 reads FQNEAQ (reference sequence). Trimming took 5 bases from V and 0 from J; bases not matched to a gene: 10. The CDR3 is made up of 17 amino acids. CDR3 nucleotide sequence: TGTGCCAGCAGCCGAATCACAGGGACAGGGCTGAACACTGAAGCTTTCTTT. Its protein is CASSRITGTGLNTEAFF.

This clonotype was detected ten times or more. The chain couples TRBV25-1 to TRBJ2-5; D ambiguous. V was pared by 8 bases and J by 5 bases, with 15 bases between. The CDR3 has 13 amino acids. Germline CDR1 is MGHDK and CDR2 is SYGVNS. The CDR3, as DNA: TGTGCCAGCGTCCGGGCAGTTTACGAGACCCAGTACTTC. This codes for CASVRAVYETQYF.

There are a few counts of this clonotype. This sequence joins TRBV21-1 and TRBJ2-4; the table's D call, TRBD1, was not checked against the DNA. TRBV21-1 is a pseudogene locus. This CDR3 is 17 amino acids long. The CDR3 sequence: CASSPLNRGLAKNIQYF. The CDR3 coding sequence is TGTGCCAGCAGCCCACTAAACAGGGGACTAGCCAAAAACATTCAGTACTTC.

This clonotype was found a few times. The junction differs from germline at one of its ends, possibly a read error. The V call is TRBV4-3, the J call TRBJ2-1, with 9 bases lining up with TRBD1. In germline, CDR1 is LGHNA, CDR2 YSLEER. The CDR3 totals 15 residues. The CDR3, as DNA: TGCGCCGGCAGCCAAGGACAGGGGCCCTACAATGAGCAGTTCTTC. This translates into CAGSQGQGPYNEQFF.

This clonotype was seen many times. The V and J genes are TRBV6-1 and TRBJ1-2; D may be TRBD1 (6 bases). The CDR3 loop spans 20 amino acids. The V gene's germline CDR1 is MNHNS and CDR2 SASEGT. V lost 6 bases and J lost 5, with 34 bases in between. The CDR3 region has the DNA TGTGCCAGCAGCTCCAATTACGTATCAACCTCGACAGGCCCCCGTTATGGCTACACCTTC. Its translation: CASSSNYVSTSTGPRYGYTF.

The chain has TRBV12-3 or TRBV12-4 and TRBJ1-1, with D hard to call. This CDR3 spans 15 amino acids. Trimming pared 2 bases from V and 1 base from J, leaving 11 bases between. The CDR3 loop reads CASSLLRPGNTEAFF. CDR3 nucleotide sequence: TGTGCCAGCAGTTTACTTAGACCGGGGAACACTGAAGCTTTCTTT.

The rearrangement links TRBV29-1 to TRBJ1-1, with D tentatively TRBD1 (6 bases). CDR1 and CDR2 from the germline V gene are SQVTM and ANQGSEA. The CDR3 has 13 amino acids. Trimming took 6 bases from V and 1 from J, leaving 12 bases between them. CDR3 sequence reads: CSVTQGRNTEAFF. The CDR3 DNA follows: TGCAGCGTCACCCAGGGGAGGAACACTGAAGCTTTCTTT.

The J gene is TRBJ2-5, the V gene TRBV29-1; D is unclear. CDR1 and CDR2 from the germline V gene are SQVTM and ANQGSEA. Trimming left V 1 base short and J 13 bases short, with 16 bases between. There are 12 residues in the CDR3. CDR3 protein: CSVEAIGRSRYF. In DNA form, the CDR3 reads TGCAGCGTTGAAGCTATCGGGCGGTCACGGTACTTC.

This clonotype has a handful of counts. The chain employs TRBV5-1 and TRBJ2-7; D is ambiguous. The CDR3 has 14 amino acids. Germline V gene lookup returns CDR1 SGHRS and CDR2 YFSETQ. V lost 1 base and J 5 bases, leaving 13 bases between the germline ends. The CDR3 region has the DNA TGCGCCAGCAGCTTGAACAGTCCCCACGACGAGCAGTACTTC. Translation: CASSLNSPHDEQYF.

The rearrangement joins TRBV20-1 to TRBJ2-5; D tentatively fits TRBD1 or TRBD2 (5 bases each). The J call may be incorrect, as the DNA end agrees better with TRBJ2-1. This CDR3 spans 14 amino acids. The germline CDR1 and CDR2 sequences are DFQATT and SNEGSKA (reference sequence). The DNA for the CDR3 is TGCAGTGCTAGAGGGGACGCGGCTATGGCGGAGCAGTTCTTC. Translation: CSARGDAAMAEQFF.

This clonotype was counted only a few times. The rearrangement links TRBV12-3 or TRBV12-4 to TRBJ2-5; the match to TRBD2 covers 7 bases. The CDR3 totals 14 residues. The junction had 8 bases not matched to a gene; V was cut back by 5 bases and J by 5 bases. Here the CDR3 reads CASSRSDGGETQYF. The CDR3 DNA is TGTGCCAGCAGTAGGTCGGACGGGGGGGAGACCCAGTACTTC.

The gene calls are TRBV18 and TRBJ2-5, with D perhaps matching TRBD1 (5 bases). The tail of the sequence fits TRBJ2-7 better, so the J call may be wrong. The length of the CDR3 is 14 residues. Per germline, CDR1 KGHSH and CDR2 LQKENI. CDR3 nucleotides: TGTGCCAGCTCACAGAGCGACAGCTTCTACGAGCAGTACTTC. Translation gives CASSQSDSFYEQYF.

The rearrangement joins TRBV20-1 to TRBJ2-3, with no clear D. Germline V CDR1 and CDR2: DFQATT, SNEGSKA (reference sequence). The ends were cut back, 4 bases at V and 4 bases at J, with 9 bases in the middle. The CDR3 totals 12 residues. The DNA for the CDR3 is TGCAGTGCTATTACCAACCCAGATACGCAGTATTTT. Translated: CSAITNPDTQYF.

The chain combines TRBV19 with TRBJ1-6; D might be TRBD1 (6 bases). The CDR3 has 16 amino acids. CDR1 is LNHDA and CDR2 is SQIVND in the germline V gene (reference sequence). Trimming left V 7 bases short and J 6 bases short, with 19 bases between. The CDR3 loop is CASTLGHIASNSPLHF. The CDR3 DNA follows: TGTGCCAGTACCCTGGGACATATTGCGAGTAATTCACCCCTCCACTTT.

Here the CDR3 reads CASSLRGARFNSNYGYTF. The CDR3 DNA reads as TGTGCCAGCAGCTTGAGGGGGGCTCGATTCAATTCTAACTATGGCTACACCTTC. The gene calls are TRBV5-4 and TRBJ1-2; perhaps TRBD1 as D (6 bases). Trimming left V 1 base short and J 0 bases short, with 19 bases between. Germline CDR1 SGHNT, CDR2 YYREEE (reference sequence). The CDR3 is made up of 18 amino acids. The full variable domain, rest sourced from reference TRBV5-4 and TRBJ1-2, is ETGVTQSPTHLIKTRGQQVTLRCSSQSGHNTVSWYQQALGQGPQFIFQYYREEENGRGNFPPRFSGLQFPNYSSELNVNALELDDSALYLCASSLRGARFNSNYGYTFGSGTRLTVV.

The chain has TRBV24-1 and TRBJ1-1, with D perhaps matching TRBD1 (6 bases). This CDR3 is built from 14 residues. The germline V and J ends were trimmed by 7 bases and 4 bases, with 15 bases remaining between them. Germline CDR1 and CDR2: KGHDR and SFDVKD. CDR3 coding DNA: TGTGCCACCAGGGGGGACGGACAGAGCACTGAAGCTTTCTTT. It is translated as CATRGDGQSTEAFF.

The chain is built from TRBV20-1 and TRBJ2-5; D may be TRBD2 (5 bases). The DNA end lines up better with TRBJ2-7; the J call may be wrong. Germline-derived CDR1 and CDR2 are DFQATT and SNEGSKA (reference sequence). This CDR3 is 14 amino acids long. The CDR3 bases are TGCAGTGCTAGAGCGGGTGCGGGTACCTACGAGCAGTACTTC. This codes for CSARAGAGTYEQYF.

This clonotype was counted between two and nine times. The V and J genes are TRBV11-2 and TRBJ2-5; TRBD2 matches at 7 bases. V shed 2 bases and J 11 bases; nucleotides not matched to a gene: 14. The germline V gene has CDR1 SGHAT and CDR2 FQNNGV. CDR3 length: 15 amino acids. In DNA, the CDR3 is TGTGCCAGCAGCTTAATAGGGACTACCCTCGGAGAGCAGTACTTC. This translates into CASSLIGTTLGEQYF.

This clonotype has a handful of counts. The chain is built from TRBV10-3 and TRBJ2-5; D remains ambiguous. The assigned J gene may be wrong: the sequence end matches TRBJ2-7 better. The CDR3 sequence is 11 residues long. Per the germline V gene, CDR1 is ENHRY and CDR2 is SYGVKD. For the CDR3, the DNA is TGTGCCATCAGTGGAAACTACGAGCAGTACTTC. It specifies CAISGNYEQYF.

The gene calls are TRBV10-3 and TRBJ2-5, with unresolved D. TRBJ2-7 explains the end of the DNA better; the J call may be wrong. In germline, CDR1 is ENHRY, CDR2 SYGVKD. The CDR3 length is 13 residues. CDR3 DNA sequence: TGTGCCATCAGTGATGGGGTACAGTACGAGCAGTACTTC. This encodes CAISDGVQYEQYF.

The chain links TRBV4-3 to TRBJ2-3; D tentatively fits TRBD1 or TRBD2 (5 bases each). V was clipped by 3 bases and J by 0 bases, with 16 bases between them. Germline V lookup: CDR1 LGHNA, CDR2 YSLEER. The CDR3 sequence is 17 residues long. The CDR3 DNA reads as TGCGCCAGCAGCCAGGCCGGGACGGTACCTAGCACAGATACGCAGTATTTT. This translates into CASSQAGTVPSTDTQYF.

Only a few counts were recorded for this clonotype. The genes are TRBV2 and TRBJ2-2; TRBD2 matches at 9 bases. V was pared by 1 base and J by 1 base, with 1 base of the junction left unmatched. The germline CDR1 and CDR2 sequences are SNHLY and FYNNEI. This CDR3 comprises 16 residues. In nucleotides, the CDR3 is TGTGCCAGCAGTGAAGAAGCGGGGGGGAACACCGGGGAGCTGTTTTTT. Its translation is CASSEEAGGNTGELFF.

This clonotype was counted between two and nine times. The genes are TRBV12-3 or TRBV12-4 and TRBJ2-1; the D gene is possibly TRBD1 (6 bases). The CDR3 sequence is 12 residues long. Trimming cost V 9 bases and J 9 bases, with 15 bases left between them. The CDR3, as DNA: TGTGCCAGTACAACCAGGGGTCTTGAGCAGTTCTTC. Its protein is CASTTRGLEQFF.

Comment on this clonotype: The junction shows a germline mismatch at one end, possibly a read error. CDR3 sequence reads: CASSQDFRQENYGYTF. The DNA for the CDR3 is TGCGCCAGTAGCCAAGACTTTCGACAGGAAAACTATGGCTACACCTTC. The chain combines TRBV4-3 with TRBJ1-2; D is perhaps TRBD1 (6 bases). CDR1 is LGHNA, CDR2 YSLEER, per germline. The CDR3 covers 16 residues.